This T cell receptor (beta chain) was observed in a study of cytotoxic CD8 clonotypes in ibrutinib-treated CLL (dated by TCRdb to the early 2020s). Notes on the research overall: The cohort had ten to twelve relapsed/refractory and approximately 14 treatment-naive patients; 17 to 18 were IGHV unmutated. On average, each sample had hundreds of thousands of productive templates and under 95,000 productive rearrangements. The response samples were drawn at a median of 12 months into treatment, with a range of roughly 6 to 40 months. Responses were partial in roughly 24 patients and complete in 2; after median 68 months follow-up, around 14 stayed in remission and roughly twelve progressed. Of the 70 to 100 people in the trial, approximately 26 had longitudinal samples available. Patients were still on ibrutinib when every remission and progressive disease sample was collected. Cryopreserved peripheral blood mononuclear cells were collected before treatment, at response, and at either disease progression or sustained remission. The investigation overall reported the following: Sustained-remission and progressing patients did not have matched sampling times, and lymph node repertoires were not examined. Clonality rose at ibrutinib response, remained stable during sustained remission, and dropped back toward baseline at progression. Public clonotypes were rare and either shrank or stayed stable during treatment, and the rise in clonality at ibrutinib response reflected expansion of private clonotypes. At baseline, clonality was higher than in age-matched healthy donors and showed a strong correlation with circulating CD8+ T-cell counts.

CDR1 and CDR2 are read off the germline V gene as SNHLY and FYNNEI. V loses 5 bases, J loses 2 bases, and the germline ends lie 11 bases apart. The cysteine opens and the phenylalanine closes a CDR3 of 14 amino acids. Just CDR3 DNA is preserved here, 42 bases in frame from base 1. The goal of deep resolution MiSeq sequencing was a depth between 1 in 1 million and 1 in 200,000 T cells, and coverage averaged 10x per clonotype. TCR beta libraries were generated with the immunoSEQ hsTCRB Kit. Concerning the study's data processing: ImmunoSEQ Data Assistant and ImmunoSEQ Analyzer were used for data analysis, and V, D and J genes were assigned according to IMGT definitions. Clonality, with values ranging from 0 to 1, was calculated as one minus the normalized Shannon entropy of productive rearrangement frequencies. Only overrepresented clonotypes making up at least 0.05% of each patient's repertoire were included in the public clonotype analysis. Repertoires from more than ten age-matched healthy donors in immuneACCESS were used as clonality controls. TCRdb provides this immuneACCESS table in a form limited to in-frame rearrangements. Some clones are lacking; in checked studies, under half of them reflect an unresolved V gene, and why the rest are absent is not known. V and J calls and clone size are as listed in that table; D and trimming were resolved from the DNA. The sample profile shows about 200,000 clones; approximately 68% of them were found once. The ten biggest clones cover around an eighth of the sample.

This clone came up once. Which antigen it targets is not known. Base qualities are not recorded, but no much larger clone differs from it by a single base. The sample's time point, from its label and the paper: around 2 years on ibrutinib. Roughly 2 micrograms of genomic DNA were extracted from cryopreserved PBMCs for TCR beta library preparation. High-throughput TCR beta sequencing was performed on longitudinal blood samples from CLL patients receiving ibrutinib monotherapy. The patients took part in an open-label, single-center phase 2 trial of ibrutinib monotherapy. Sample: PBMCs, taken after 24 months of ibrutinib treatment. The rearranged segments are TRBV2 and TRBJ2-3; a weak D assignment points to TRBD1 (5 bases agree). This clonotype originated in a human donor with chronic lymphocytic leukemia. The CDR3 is CASSTRVPTDTQYF. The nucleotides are TGTGCCAGCAGTACCAGGGTTCCCACAGATACGCAGTATTTT.